The 20 T cell receptor beta chains below all came from one sample that was sequenced in a study of T cell repertoires in cytomegalovirus infection (dated by TCRdb to between 2018 and 2021). Sequencing was carried out with an Illumina HiSeq 1500. TCRdb reanalyzed the raw reads on its own, using fastp at Q25 for trimming and MiXCR for clone calling, and kept in-frame beta chains. Identical CDR3 proteins give one entry, which carries the most common genes and DNA. This sample gives about 490,000 distinct CDR3 sequences in total; around a quarter of them show up just once. Jointly, the top ten make up roughly 13% of the sample. Sequencing used PBMCs. All receptors come from a human donor in good health (CMV status not recorded). Some clones in this sample may be carry-over from other donors' samples.

This clonotype has ten or more counts. This rearrangement joins TRBV7-2 to TRBJ1-1; D is possibly TRBD1 (6 bases). Germline CDR1 SGHTA, CDR2 FQGNSA. This CDR3 is built from 13 residues. Trimming took off 3 bases at V and 6 bases at J, with 11 bases between the two ends. CDR3 bases: TGTGCCAGCAGCTTCGCTGGGGGCCCTGAAGCTTTCTTT. It codes for CASSFAGGPEAFF.

This clonotype has more than one count but fewer than ten. The chain has TRBV9 and TRBJ2-5, with 7 positions matching TRBD2. Germline CDR1 reads SGDLS; CDR2 reads YYNGEE. V shed 5 bases and J 6 bases; nucleotides not matched to a gene: 10. The length of the CDR3 is 14 residues. The CDR3 coding sequence is TGTGCCAGCAGTCCTCGGGACTATTTGAAGACCCAGTACTTC. Translated: CASSPRDYLKTQYF. Drawing the rest from reference TRBV9 and TRBJ2-5, the complete variable domain is DSGVTQTPKHLITATGQRVTLRCSPRSGDLSVYWYQQSLDQGLQFLIQYYNGEERAKGNILERFSAQQFPDLHSELNLSSLELGDSALYFCASSPRDYLKTQYFGPGTRLLVL.

The genes are TRBV6-5 and TRBJ2-4; D possibly matches TRBD1 or TRBD2 (6 bases each). The CDR3 has 15 residues. The germline gives CDR1 MNHEY, CDR2 SVGAGI. V lost 0 bases, J lost 6 bases, and 12 bases lay in between. The CDR3 region is CASSYSRGEVNIQYF. The CDR3 DNA is TGTGCCAGCAGTTACTCGAGGGGGGAGGTAAACATTCAGTACTTC.

The sample holds a few counts of this clonotype. The CDR3 coding sequence is TGTGCCAGCAGCTACGAGGTTTGGAACACCATATATTTT. This encodes CASSYEVWNTIYF. This rearrangement joins TRBV6-6 to TRBJ1-3, with D unclear. Trimming took 6 bases from V and 7 from J, leaving 13 bases between them. This CDR3 region has 13 residues. CDR1 is MNHNY and CDR2 is SVGAGI in the germline V gene (reference sequence).

This clonotype was detected ten times or more. The chain is built from TRBV7-6 and TRBJ2-1; D is possibly TRBD2 (6 bases). V was shortened by 5 bases and J by 2 bases, with 19 bases between the two germline ends. CDR3 length equals 17 residues. In germline, CDR1 is SGHVS, CDR2 FNYEAQ. The CDR3 loop reads CASSIGGGSETYNEQFF. The CDR3 DNA follows: TGTGCCAGCAGCATAGGTGGGGGGAGTGAGACCTACAATGAGCAGTTCTTC. Supplemented by reference TRBV7-6 and TRBJ2-1, the full variable domain reads GAGVSQSPRYKVTKRGQDVALRCDPISGHVSLYWYRQALGQGPEFLTYFNYEAQQDKSGLPNDRFSAERPEGSISTLTIQRTEQRDSAMYRCASSIGGGSETYNEQFFGPGTRLTVL.

The chain uses TRBV20-1 and TRBJ2-3; TRBD2 aligns across 9 bases. V gave up 4 bases and J gave up 3 bases; unmatched junction bases: 11. The germline gives CDR1 DFQATT, CDR2 SNEGSKA (reference sequence). The CDR3 is 16 residues long. The CDR3 DNA is TGCAGTGCTAACTTACTAGCGGGCGGGGCGACAGATACGCAGTATTTT. This sequence encodes CSANLLAGGATDTQYF.

The sample holds a few counts of this clonotype. The chain carries TRBV27 and TRBJ2-3; D remains unclear. Germline values: CDR1 MNHEY, CDR2 SMNVEV (reference sequence). The CDR3 is 14 amino acids. Trimming cost V 3 bases and J 2 bases, with 9 bases left between them. In DNA form, the CDR3 reads TGTGCCAGCAGTTTCCCGGGCGCCACAGATACGCAGTATTTT. Amino acid sequence: CASSFPGATDTQYF.

This clonotype was counted many times. The gene calls are TRBV7-6 and TRBJ1-4; D not certain. V was pared by 8 bases and J by 7 bases, with 5 bases between. The CDR3 consists of 10 residues. Germline CDR1 and CDR2: SGHVS and FNYEAQ. CDR3: CASAGEKLFF. CDR3 DNA: TGTGCCAGCGCGGGTGAAAAACTGTTTTTT. The variable domain in full, completed from reference TRBV7-6 and TRBJ1-4, reads GAGVSQSPRYKVTKRGQDVALRCDPISGHVSLYWYRQALGQGPEFLTYFNYEAQQDKSGLPNDRFSAERPEGSISTLTIQRTEQRDSAMYRCASAGEKLFFGSGTQLSVL.

This clonotype was detected ten times or more. The chain recombines TRBV7-3 with TRBJ2-1, with 11 bases that match TRBD2. Germline CDR1 is SGHTA and CDR2 is FQGTGA. V lost 5 bases, J lost 6 bases, and 6 bases stayed unmatched. The CDR3 totals 15 residues. The DNA for the CDR3 is TGTGCCAGCAGCCTGACTAGCGGGAAACTCAATGAGCAGTTCTTC. It yields the protein CASSLTSGKLNEQFF.

This clonotype was observed a handful of times. The CDR3 DNA sequence: TGTGCCATCAGTTCAGATGCCGACTATGGCTACACCTTC. It is translated as CAISSDADYGYTF. V usage is TRBV10-3 and J usage is TRBJ1-2; D is uncertain. The CDR3 is made up of 13 amino acids. The germline V gene encodes CDR1 ENHRY and CDR2 SYGVKD. The V gene lost 5 bases and the J gene lost 3 bases, with 10 bases spanning the gap.

This clonotype was counted a few times. The gene calls are TRBV7-2 and TRBJ2-5, with 11 bases lining up with TRBD2. The CDR3 is made up of 15 amino acids. Trimming cost V 6 bases and J 5 bases; bases outside gene matches: 8. The germline gives CDR1 SGHTA, CDR2 FQGNSA. The CDR3 DNA follows: TGTGCCAGCAGTTGGACTAGCGGGCCTCGGGAGACCCAGTACTTC. It yields the protein CASSWTSGPRETQYF.

This clonotype was observed at least ten times. The chain combines TRBV11-2 with TRBJ2-1; D might be TRBD2 (6 bases). Deletions cut 7 bases from V and 3 bases from J, with 19 bases between. The CDR3 loop spans 16 amino acids. Germline V CDR1 and CDR2: SGHAT, FQNNGV. The CDR3 DNA sequence: TGTGCCAGCACCGACCTGGGCGGGGAGCGCTACAATGAGCAGTTCTTC. It codes for CASTDLGGERYNEQFF. Full variable domain (rest looked up from reference TRBV11-2 and TRBJ2-1): EAGVAQSPRYKIIEKRQSVAFWCNPISGHATLYWYQQILGQGPKLLIQFQNNGVVDDSQLPKDRFSAERLKGVDSTLKIQPAKLEDSAVYLCASTDLGGERYNEQFFGPGTRLTVL.

This clonotype was counted only a few times. V gene TRBV2 combines with J gene TRBJ2-7; D might be TRBD2 (6 bases). From germline, CDR1 is SNHLY and CDR2 FYNNEI. Deletions cut 8 bases from V and 7 bases from J, with 18 bases between. The CDR3 has 13 amino acids. CDR3 in amino acids: CASSGGQAGEQYF. DNA of the CDR3: TGTGCCAGCTCCGGAGGGCAGGCGGGAGAGCAGTACTTC. Variable domain in full (rest from reference TRBV2 and TRBJ2-7): EPEVTQTPSHQVTQMGQEVILRCVPISNHLYFYWYRQILGQKVEFLVSFYNNEISEKSEIFDDQFSVERPDGSNFTLKIRSTKLEDSAMYFCASSGGQAGEQYFGPGTRLTVT.

This clonotype was seen many times. The chain's CDR3 is CASSLRGSNQPQHF. CDR3 DNA: TGTGCCAGCAGCTTAAGAGGGAGCAATCAGCCCCAGCATTTT. V and J are TRBV7-4 and TRBJ1-5, with D hard to call. From germline, CDR1 is SGHVT and CDR2 SQSDAQ. Trimming cost V 2 bases and J 1 base, with 6 bases left between them. This CDR3 is built from 14 residues. The full variable domain, with the rest looked up from reference TRBV7-4 and TRBJ1-5, is GAGVSQSPRYKVAKRGRDVALRCDSISGHVTLYWYRQTLGQGSEVLTYSQSDAQRDKSGRPSGRFSAERPERSVSTLKIQRTEQGDSAVYLCASSLRGSNQPQHFGDGTRLSIL.

This chain uses TRBV27 with TRBJ1-1; no clear D. Germline V gives CDR1 MNHEY, CDR2 SMNVEV (reference sequence). This CDR3 is built from 13 residues. The V gene lost 8 bases and the J gene lost 0 bases, with 10 bases spanning the gap. As DNA, the CDR3 is TGTGCCAGCGGCGCCGAAGTGAACACTGAAGCTTTCTTT. Amino acid sequence: CASGAEVNTEAFF.

The chain recombines TRBV30 with TRBJ1-5, with a weak D call TRBD1 (5 bases). The CDR3 spans 16 residues. Germline CDR1 and CDR2: GTSNPN and SVGIG (reference sequence). V lost 0 bases and J 7 bases, leaving 19 bases between the germline ends. CDR3 loop: CAWSVLGAGRAQPQHF. The CDR3, as DNA: TGTGCCTGGAGTGTACTAGGGGCAGGGAGGGCCCAGCCCCAGCATTTT.

This clonotype appeared a few times. The V and J genes are TRBV19 and TRBJ2-2; TRBD2 aligns across 8 bases. After removal of 4 bases from V and 6 bases from J, the junction contained 4 bases not matched to a gene. The CDR3 sequence is 14 residues long. Germline assignment: CDR1 LNHDA and CDR2 SQIVND (reference sequence). CDR3 sequence (DNA): TGTGCCAGTAGTACGGGGGGGGGTTCCGGGGAGCTGTTTTTT. It encodes CASSTGGGSGELFF.

For the CDR3, the DNA is TGTGCCATCAGTGAGCGGGGGCGCGGGGACACTGAAGCTTTCTTT. Residues: CAISERGRGDTEAFF. The chain links TRBV10-3 to TRBJ1-1; D is possibly TRBD1 (6 bases). The V end was cut by 2 bases, the J end by 3 bases, with 13 bases between. The CDR3 extends over 15 amino acids. Germline loops: CDR1 ENHRY, CDR2 SYGVKD.

This chain uses TRBV7-9 with TRBJ2-2; tentatively, D is TRBD1 (6 bases). CDR1 is SEHNR, CDR2 FQNEAQ, per germline (reference sequence). V was clipped by 5 bases and J by 5 bases, with 18 bases between them. The CDR3 extends over 16 amino acids. The CDR3 nucleotides are TGTGCCAGCAGCCCCAGGGGTACAGCAGGGACCGGGGAGCTGTTTTTT. Protein sequence: CASSPRGTAGTGELFF.

The V gene is TRBV6-1, the J gene TRBJ2-1; TRBD2 aligns across 7 bases. The CDR3 sequence is 14 residues long. CDR1 and CDR2 (germline): MNHNS, SASEGT. Losses at the gene ends were 4 bases for V and 3 bases for J; bases not matched to a gene: 3. In nucleotides, the CDR3 is TGTGCCAGCAGTGCGGGGACTAACTACAATGAGCAGTTCTTC. Its protein product is CASSAGTNYNEQFF.